The 30 T cell receptor beta chains reported below all come from one sample, sequenced in a study of molecular identifiers for immune sequencing clone quantification. Via MiXCR, TCRdb re-called the PCR reads, giving one row per CDR3 protein. Here the sample spans approximately 590,000 distinct CDR3 sequences, roughly 27% being singletons. Sequencing used naive CD8+ T cells from blood, with Jurkat cell RNA spiked in. Subset defined: FACS-sorted CD8+CD4-CCR7+CD45RA+ naive T cells. The receptors were gathered from a human donor in good health. Some libraries in this study had Jurkat cell RNA spiked in.

This clonotype was seen at least ten times. The J gene is TRBJ2-1, the V gene TRBV6-5; D is uncertain. Trimming pared 7 bases from V and 0 bases from J, leaving 13 bases between. The CDR3 sequence is 15 residues long. Germline V gene lookup returns CDR1 MNHEY and CDR2 SVGAGI. The CDR3 spells CASTETASSYNEQFF. The CDR3 nucleotides read TGTGCCAGCACTGAGACCGCCAGCTCCTACAATGAGCAGTTCTTC.

This clonotype was detected many times. V gene TRBV6-5 combines with J gene TRBJ2-5; no clear D gene. V lost 3 bases, J lost 4 bases, and 18 bases lay in between. In germline, CDR1 is MNHEY, CDR2 SVGAGI. The CDR3 totals 16 residues. The DNA for the CDR3 is TGTGCCAGCAGTTATCTAGGAGACATCTCGGCAGAGACCCAGTACTTC. Amino acid sequence: CASSYLGDISAETQYF.

This clonotype occurred a few times. This rearrangement joins TRBV7-6 to TRBJ2-7; D is undetermined. The V end lost 0 bases, the J end lost 3 bases, and 9 bases lay between the germline ends. Germline V gives CDR1 SGHVS, CDR2 FNYEAQ. The CDR3 length is 14 residues. The CDR3 sequence is CASSLAAFGYEQYF. CDR3 DNA sequence: TGTGCCAGCAGCTTAGCGGCGTTTGGCTACGAGCAGTACTTC.

This chain links TRBV5-8 with TRBJ2-1; D is unresolved. The CDR3 contains 15 residues. Trimming removed 0 bases from V and 2 bases from J, with 9 bases in between. The germline V gene encodes CDR1 SGHTS and CDR2 YDEGEE. CDR3 bases: TGTGCCAGCAGCTTGGGGGCGCAGACCTACAATGAGCAGTTCTTC. This encodes CASSLGAQTYNEQFF.

This clonotype came up many times. The V call is TRBV7-8, the J call TRBJ1-1, with a possible D match to TRBD1 (5 bases). This CDR3 region has 12 residues. The V end was cut by 6 bases, the J end by 6 bases, with 11 bases between. Per the germline V gene, CDR1 is SGHVS and CDR2 is FQNEAQ. In DNA form, the CDR3 reads TGTGCCAGCAGTGAAGGGGTAGCTGAAGCTTTCTTT. Translating gives CASSEGVAEAFF.

As regards this clonotype: A read error may explain this, as a much larger clone is one base away. V and J are TRBV18 and TRBJ2-2; the D call may be TRBD1 or TRBD2 (5 bases each). This CDR3 spans 17 amino acids. Germline V gene data show CDR1 as KGHSH and CDR2 as LQKENI. V lost 3 bases and J lost 5, with 19 bases in between. The CDR3 nucleotides read TGTGCCAGCTCACCTTCCTCCCGGGGCCGGTGGACCGGGGAGCTGTTTTTT. This codes for CASSPSSRGRWTGELFF.

The sample holds a few counts of this clonotype. The V and J genes are TRBV19 and TRBJ1-5; TRBD1 might be the D (6 bases). The V gene's germline CDR1 is LNHDA and CDR2 SQIVND (reference sequence). The CDR3 loop spans 12 amino acids. The V end lost 10 bases, the J end lost 6 bases, and 13 bases lay between the germline ends. CDR3 in amino acids: CATATGFQPQHF. The CDR3 DNA is TGTGCCACCGCCACAGGGTTTCAGCCCCAGCATTTT. Full variable domain (missing parts from reference TRBV19 and TRBJ1-5): DGGITQSPKYLFRKEGQNVTLSCEQNLNHDAMYWYRQDPGQGLRLIYYSQIVNDFQKGDIAEGYSVSREKKESFPLTVTSAQKNPTAFYLCATATGFQPQHFGDGTRLSIL.

This clonotype has only a few counts. V usage is TRBV6-5 and J usage is TRBJ2-7; D may be TRBD2 (5 bases). The CDR3 sequence is 15 residues long. Germline CDR1 and CDR2: MNHEY and SVGAGI. Trimming shortened V by 5 bases and J by 2 bases, and 16 bases separated the two germline ends. Here the CDR3 reads CASSVFPGNPYEQYF. The CDR3 coding sequence is TGTGCCAGCAGTGTATTCCCGGGGAATCCCTACGAGCAGTACTTC.

This clonotype was observed a handful of times. This chain connects TRBV6-5 to TRBJ1-6, with 7 bases identical to TRBD1. The junction had 23 bases not matched to a gene; V was cut back by 6 bases and J by 9 bases. CDR3 length equals 19 residues. Per the germline V gene, CDR1 is MNHEY and CDR2 is SVGAGI. The CDR3 here is CASRHEPWDSPPLSSPLHF. The CDR3 coding sequence is TGTGCCAGCAGACATGAACCCTGGGACAGCCCGCCGTTGAGTTCACCCCTCCACTTT.

This clonotype appeared a few times. The chain joins TRBV27 to TRBJ1-4, with 9 bases identical to TRBD1. The CDR3 spans 17 residues. V lost 4 bases, J lost 0 bases, and 6 bases stayed unmatched. Germline CDR1 reads MNHEY; CDR2 reads SMNVEV (reference sequence). CDR3 in DNA: TGTGCCAGCAGTTGGGGGACAGGGAGTGCAACTAATGAAAAACTGTTTTTT. This sequence encodes CASSWGTGSATNEKLFF.

This chain connects TRBV20-1 to TRBJ1-5; tentatively, D is TRBD1 (6 bases). The germline V gene has CDR1 DFQATT and CDR2 SNEGSKA (reference sequence). This CDR3 spans 14 amino acids. V lost 3 bases and J 3 bases, leaving 12 bases between the germline ends. Here the CDR3 DNA reads TGCAGTGCTAGCTCGACAGGCCACAATCAGCCCCAGCATTTT. Protein sequence: CSASSTGHNQPQHF.

Here the CDR3 reads CASSVGTRGEQYF. The DNA of the CDR3 is TGTGCCAGCAGTGTTGGGACAAGGGGCGAGCAGTACTTC. V is TRBV12-3 or TRBV12-4 and J is TRBJ2-7; possible D gene TRBD1, 6 bases. This CDR3 has 13 amino acids. The V gene lost 5 bases and the J gene lost 6 bases, with 14 bases spanning the gap.

As for this clonotype: The junction differs from germline at one of its ends, possibly a read error. V is TRBV7-2 and J is TRBJ2-3, with D possibly TRBD1 on 5 matching bases. The CDR3 consists of 17 residues. Germline-derived CDR1 and CDR2 are SGHTA and FQGNSA. CDR3 sequence: CASSPSDRRLIWDTHYF. The CDR3 DNA sequence: TGTGCCAGCAGCCCATCAGACAGACGCCTAATTTGGGATACGCATTATTTT.

This chain links TRBV6-1 with TRBJ2-7; maybe TRBD1 (6 bases). There are 14 residues in the CDR3. Trimming pared 2 bases from V and 3 bases from J, leaving 11 bases between. Germline V gene lookup returns CDR1 MNHNS and CDR2 SASEGT. DNA of the CDR3: TGTGCCAGCAGTGAACCACAGGGCCACTACGAGCAGTACTTC. It encodes CASSEPQGHYEQYF.

This clonotype has a count of ten or more. The genes are TRBV27 and TRBJ2-5; D is tentatively TRBD1 or TRBD2 (5 bases each). CDR3 length equals 14 residues. Germline CDR1 is MNHEY and CDR2 is SMNVEV (reference sequence). Trimming pared 5 bases from V and 2 bases from J, leaving 12 bases between. CDR3: CASSPWDVQETQYF. CDR3 coding DNA: TGTGCCAGCAGTCCCTGGGACGTACAAGAGACCCAGTACTTC.

This sequence joins TRBV20-1 and TRBJ1-1, with 8 nucleotides matching TRBD1. The CDR3 has 13 residues. The germline V gene encodes CDR1 DFQATT and CDR2 SNEGSKA (reference sequence). After removal of 6 bases from V and 3 bases from J, the junction contained 6 bases not matched to a gene. The CDR3 loop is CSAKDRVDTEAFF. CDR3 bases: TGCAGTGCCAAGGACAGGGTTGACACTGAAGCTTTCTTT.

This clonotype was seen more than once but under ten times. The rearrangement joins TRBV28 to TRBJ2-7, with 9 nucleotides matching TRBD2. The CDR3 is 16 residues long. Germline V lookup: CDR1 MDHEN, CDR2 SYDVKM. Trimming removed 3 bases from V and 1 base from J; junction bases left unmatched: 7. CDR3 protein: CASSFLTSGLSYEQYF. The CDR3 nucleotides read TGTGCCAGCAGTTTCCTAACTAGCGGGTTGTCCTACGAGCAGTACTTC.

This clonotype showed up just a few times. This sequence joins TRBV9 and TRBJ2-1; the D gene is possibly TRBD1 (5 bases). The CDR3 covers 15 residues. Looked up from germline, CDR1 is SGDLS and CDR2 is YYNGEE. Between the trimmed V and J ends, which lost 0 bases and 8 bases, there was a span of 15 bases. The CDR3 loop is CASSVEGRRNDEQFF. CDR3 bases: TGTGCCAGCAGCGTAGAGGGGCGTAGGAATGATGAGCAGTTCTTC. Full variable domain (rest looked up from reference TRBV9 and TRBJ2-1): DSGVTQTPKHLITATGQRVTLRCSPRSGDLSVYWYQQSLDQGLQFLIQYYNGEERAKGNILERFSAQQFPDLHSELNLSSLELGDSALYFCASSVEGRRNDEQFFGPGTRLTVL.

The J gene is TRBJ2-4, the V gene TRBV12-3 or TRBV12-4, with D hard to call. The CDR3 spans 15 residues. Trimming removed 2 bases at V and 12 bases at J, with 20 bases between. This CDR3 reads CASSLRQVGPGTQYF. CDR3 nucleotide sequence: TGTGCCAGCAGTTTAAGGCAGGTTGGCCCTGGCACTCAGTACTTC.

This clonotype showed up just a few times. J is TRBJ2-1 and V is TRBV7-6; possibly TRBD1 or TRBD2 for D (5 bases each). The ends were cut back, 1 base at V and 12 bases at J, with 10 bases in the middle. This CDR3 comprises 12 residues. The V gene's germline CDR1 is SGHVS and CDR2 FNYEAQ. As DNA, the CDR3 is TGTGCCAGCAGCTTAGGGGACGGCAGGCAGTTCTTC. Amino acid sequence: CASSLGDGRQFF.

This clonotype was picked up a small number of times. The rearrangement links TRBV11-2 to TRBJ2-1, with D perhaps TRBD2 (6 bases). This CDR3 region has 16 residues. CDR1 is SGHAT and CDR2 is FQNNGV in the germline V gene. V lost 1 base and J 2 bases, leaving 12 bases between the germline ends. The CDR3 DNA is TGTGCCAGCAGCTTAGTATTGGGGGGTCCCTACAATGAGCAGTTCTTC. Protein sequence: CASSLVLGGPYNEQFF.

The chain is built from TRBV2 and TRBJ1-4; possible D gene TRBD1, 5 bases. The CDR3 contains 17 residues. The V end was cut by 3 bases, the J end by 8 bases, with 22 bases between. Germline V gives CDR1 SNHLY, CDR2 FYNNEI. The CDR3 region has the DNA TGTGCCAGCAGTGATTTTGACAGCCGCTTAGGGATCGAAAAACTGTTTTTT. Amino acids: CASSDFDSRLGIEKLFF.

This clonotype was detected ten times or more. CDR3 loop: CASSFGTSGFGETQYF. Here the CDR3 DNA reads TGTGCCAGCAGCTTTGGGACTAGCGGCTTTGGAGAGACCCAGTACTTC. The rearrangement links TRBV7-8 to TRBJ2-5; 11 bases agree with TRBD2. The trim removed 3 bases at V and 4 bases at J, leaving 7 bases unmatched. The CDR3 covers 16 residues. Germline V gives CDR1 SGHVS, CDR2 FQNEAQ.

The chain joins TRBV6-1 to TRBJ2-5; 9 nucleotides align to TRBD1. Per the germline V gene, CDR1 is MNHNS and CDR2 is SASEGT. After removal of 5 bases from V and 2 bases from J, the junction contained 9 bases not matched to a gene. The CDR3 sequence is 16 residues long. In DNA, the CDR3 is TGTGCCAGCAGTTACAGGGGGCGAAAGCCTCAAGAGACCCAGTACTTC. It encodes CASSYRGRKPQETQYF.

In this sample, this clonotype turned up a few times. The chain links TRBV27 to TRBJ2-7; D is possibly TRBD1 (5 bases). The V end lost 3 bases, the J end lost 3 bases, and 9 bases lay between the germline ends. From germline, CDR1 is MNHEY and CDR2 SMNVEV (reference sequence). This CDR3 is 13 amino acids long. Here the CDR3 DNA reads TGTGCCAGCAGTTTTGCGACAGACTACGAGCAGTACTTC. Translated, it gives CASSFATDYEQYF.

The gene calls are TRBV2 and TRBJ1-6; D not certain. The CDR3 covers 16 residues. Trimming cost V 6 bases and J 0 bases, with 12 bases left between them. The V gene's germline CDR1 is SNHLY and CDR2 FYNNEI. The CDR3 sequence: CASRDSVSSYNSPLHF. Written as DNA, the CDR3 is TGTGCCAGCAGGGACTCGGTTAGCTCCTATAATTCACCCCTCCACTTT.

This sequence joins TRBV11-3 and TRBJ2-1; 7 positions match TRBD1. V was clipped by 2 bases and J by 3 bases; unmatched bases: 1. CDR3 length equals 14 residues. Per the germline V gene, CDR1 is SGHNT and CDR2 is YENEEA. The CDR3 protein is CASSLRQGYNEQFF. The CDR3 DNA is TGTGCCAGCAGCTTAAGACAGGGCTACAATGAGCAGTTCTTC.

This clonotype was seen more than once but under ten times. The chain employs TRBV28 and TRBJ1-4; a weak D match, TRBD1 (6 bases). V was shortened by 3 bases and J by 5 bases, with 13 bases between the two germline ends. There are 15 residues in the CDR3. Germline V gives CDR1 MDHEN, CDR2 SYDVKM. CDR3 region: CASSFYTGSNEKLFF. DNA of the CDR3: TGTGCCAGCAGTTTCTACACAGGGAGCAATGAAAAACTGTTTTTT.

This clonotype has a single count. This may come from a read error, since a much larger clone is one base off. This rearrangement joins TRBV2 to TRBJ2-7; D possibly corresponds to TRBD1 (6 bases). Germline lookup yields CDR1 SNHLY and CDR2 FYNNEI. V gave up 6 bases and J gave up 5 bases, with 14 bases separating them. The CDR3 contains 13 residues. This chain's CDR3 is CASSPTGSDEQYF. The CDR3 DNA sequence: TGTGCCAGCAGCCCTACAGGGAGCGACGAGCAGTACTTC.

The table lists this clonotype with many counts. V and J are TRBV12-3 or TRBV12-4 and TRBJ2-7, with 9 bases fitting TRBD2. V was pared by 3 bases and J by 4 bases, with 4 bases of the junction left unmatched. CDR3 length: 14 residues. The CDR3 is CASSFGGREYEQYF. The CDR3, as DNA: TGTGCCAGCAGTTTCGGCGGGAGGGAGTACGAGCAGTACTTC.